The clone carrying this T cell receptor (beta chain) was counted at least ten times. No antigen is known for it. This CDR3 has 15 residues. Germline V lookup: CDR1 WSHSY, CDR2 SAAADI. After removal of 5 bases from V and 3 bases from J, the junction contained 5 bases not matched to a gene. Cells sorted as Tregs were CD4+, CD25+ and CD127-/low. After constant-region reverse-primer amplification, full-length variable regions underwent semi-nested PCR with Nested Universal Primer A. TCRdb independently ran MiXCR on the 5' RACE reads; one entry per CDR3 protein. The table records around 44,000 distinct CDR3 sequences, about 20% of them present only once. Study-level results: Tumor memory CD4+ T cell TCR gene usage clustered with blood and lymph node memory CD4+ cells and lymph node naive CD4+ cells. Tumor Tregs overlapped most with tumor, then blood, naive CD4+ cells. The larger-cohort validation was restricted to a single TCR beta V-J rearrangement rather than whole repertoires.

The TCR comes from a female donor with breast cancer. The J gene is TRBJ2-7, the V gene TRBV10-2, with 12 bases that match TRBD2. Sequenced material: Tregs sorted from blood. In DNA form, the CDR3 reads TGCGCCAGCAGTAACCTAGCGGGAGGGCGCTACGAGCAGTACTTC. Amino acid sequence: CASSNLAGGRYEQYF.